Each of the 6 T cell receptor beta chains below was sequenced from the same sample in a study of response to subunit inactivated influenza vaccine. Each CDR3 protein gets one entry after TCRdb re-called the RT-PCR reads with MiXCR. The sample records 450,000 to 600,000 distinct CDR3 sequences, approximately 7.2% being singletons. This specimen consisted of PBMCs from blood, obtained approximately 25 months after vaccination. The receptor source for this set is a man aged 50 to 69 who received an inactivated influenza vaccine.

The chain has TRBV29-1 and TRBJ2-5, with TRBD2 matching 11 bases. V gave up 6 bases and J gave up 3 bases; unmatched junction bases: 0. CDR3 length: 12 amino acids. Germline loops: CDR1 SQVTM, CDR2 ANQGSEA. The CDR3 spells CSVGLAEETQYF. The CDR3, as DNA: TGCAGCGTGGGACTAGCGGAAGAGACCCAGTACTTC.

V and J are TRBV19 and TRBJ2-1, with D tentatively TRBD2 (5 bases). In germline, CDR1 is LNHDA, CDR2 SQIVND (reference sequence). V was shortened by 4 bases and J by 7 bases, with 14 bases between the two germline ends. This CDR3 contains 14 residues. CDR3 DNA: TGTGCCAGTAGTACAAAATCTACGGGGAATGAGCAGTTCTTC. This codes for CASSTKSTGNEQFF.

The V gene is TRBV7-2, the J gene TRBJ2-7; 9 nucleotides line up with TRBD1. There are 16 residues in the CDR3. V lost 1 base and J lost 6; bases outside the gene matches: 10. Per the germline V gene, CDR1 is SGHTA and CDR2 is FQGNSA. The CDR3 region is CASSLVPLGQGAEQYF. As DNA, the CDR3 is TGTGCCAGCAGCTTAGTACCGCTGGGACAGGGTGCCGAGCAGTACTTC.

This clonotype was recorded a few times. The chain employs TRBV9 and TRBJ2-1; TRBD2 agrees at 7 bases. CDR3 length: 14 residues. The germline CDR1 and CDR2 sequences are SGDLS and YYNGEE. The junction had 6 bases not matched to a gene; V was cut back by 2 bases and J by 7 bases. The CDR3 region has the DNA TGTGCCAGCAGCGTCGGCCCAGCGGGGAATGAGCAGTTCTTC. The encoded protein is CASSVGPAGNEQFF.

This clonotype was picked up a small number of times. The chain has TRBV5-1 and TRBJ2-3, with 10 bases identical to TRBD1. Unmatched junction bases numbered 2, after V lost 0 bases and J lost 4 bases. Germline CDR1 and CDR2: SGHRS and YFSETQ. The CDR3 consists of 15 residues. The CDR3 bases are TGCGCCAGCAGCTTGGCGGGACAGGGGTCAGATACGCAGTATTTT. It codes for CASSLAGQGSDTQYF.

In its sample, this clonotype was seen many times. V is TRBV19 and J is TRBJ2-5; TRBD1 matches 12 bases. The trim removed 9 bases at V and 4 bases at J, leaving 3 bases unmatched. The CDR3 runs to 13 residues. Per germline, CDR1 LNHDA and CDR2 SQIVND (reference sequence). This chain's CDR3 is CASRDRGPETQYF. Here the CDR3 DNA reads TGTGCCAGCCGGGACAGGGGGCCAGAGACCCAGTACTTC.